Sequencing of this TCR beta chain was carried out in a study of shared clonotypes between healthy human individuals. Study as a whole: CD4 naive and memory got three plates each, CD8 naive two, CD8 memory one. Study-wide results and limits: Clonotypes shared by all four sorted-subset donors had higher generation probabilities than non-shared clonotypes.

Here immunoSEQ multiplex PCR was the method, and the copy in TCRdb shows in-frame clones only, minus some. The sample contains under 700,000 clones, approximately 96% of which appear only once. Naive CD8 cells, CD45RO-negative and positively selected for CCR7, excluded terminally differentiated effector memory CD45RA+ cells. Details on this clone: Its specificity is unknown.

Germline loops: CDR1 SGHAT, CDR2 FQNNGV. V was shortened by 5 bases and J by 10 bases, with 15 bases between the two germline ends. The CDR3 is 13 amino acids. This receptor was taken from a woman between 25 and 40 years old in good health. Sequencing used naive CD8+ T cells sorted from blood. The chain carries TRBV11-2 and TRBJ2-1; D is ambiguous. Written as DNA, the CDR3 is TGTGCCAGCAGCGCGCCGACTTGGAACGAGCAGTTCTTC. Encoded protein: CASSAPTWNEQFF. The full variable domain, with the rest looked up from reference TRBV11-2 and TRBJ2-1, is EAGVAQSPRYKIIEKRQSVAFWCNPISGHATLYWYQQILGQGPKLLIQFQNNGVVDDSQLPKDRFSAERLKGVDSTLKIQPAKLEDSAVYLCASSAPTWNEQFFGPGTRLTVL.